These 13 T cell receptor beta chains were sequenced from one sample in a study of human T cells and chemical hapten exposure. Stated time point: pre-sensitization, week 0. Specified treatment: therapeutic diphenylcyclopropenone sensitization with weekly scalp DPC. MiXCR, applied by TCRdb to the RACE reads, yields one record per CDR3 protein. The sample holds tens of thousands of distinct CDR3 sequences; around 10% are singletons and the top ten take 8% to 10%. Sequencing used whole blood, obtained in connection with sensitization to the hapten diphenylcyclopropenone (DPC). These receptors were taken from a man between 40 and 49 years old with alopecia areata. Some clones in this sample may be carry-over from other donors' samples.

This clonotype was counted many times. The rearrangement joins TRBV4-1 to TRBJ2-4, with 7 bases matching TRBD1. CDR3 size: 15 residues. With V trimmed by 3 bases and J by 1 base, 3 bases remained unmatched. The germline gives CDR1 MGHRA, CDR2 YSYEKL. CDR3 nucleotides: TGCGCCAGCAGCCACCCACAGGGGGCCAAAAACATTCAGTACTTC. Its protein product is CASSHPQGAKNIQYF.

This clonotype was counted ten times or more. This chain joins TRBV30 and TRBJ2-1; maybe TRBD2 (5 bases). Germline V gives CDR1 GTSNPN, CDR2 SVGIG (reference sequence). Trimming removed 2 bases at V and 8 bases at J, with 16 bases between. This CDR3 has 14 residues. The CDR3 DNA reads TGTGCCTGGAGTCAGTTTCCTAGCCTGCATGAGCAGTTCTTC. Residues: CAWSQFPSLHEQFF.

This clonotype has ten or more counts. The CDR3 coding sequence is TGTGCCAGCAGTTACAGCCTAGCGGGAAGTAGTGAGCAGTTCTTC. Protein product: CASSYSLAGSSEQFF. The chain has TRBV6-2 or TRBV6-3 and TRBJ2-1; 9 positions match TRBD2. The CDR3 spans 15 residues. The J segment lost 9 bases and the V segment lost 2 bases, leaving 8 bases of the junction unmatched. Germline V CDR1 and CDR2: MNHEY, SVGEGT.

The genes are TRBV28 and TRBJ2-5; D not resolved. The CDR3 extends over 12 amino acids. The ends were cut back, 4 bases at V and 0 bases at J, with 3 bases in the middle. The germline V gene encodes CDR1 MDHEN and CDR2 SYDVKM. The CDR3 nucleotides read TGTGCCAGCAGTTCTTACCAAGAGACCCAGTACTTC. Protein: CASSSYQETQYF.

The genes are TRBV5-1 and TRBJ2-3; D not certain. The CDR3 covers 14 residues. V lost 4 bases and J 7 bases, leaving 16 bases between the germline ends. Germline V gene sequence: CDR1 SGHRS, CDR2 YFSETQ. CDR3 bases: TGCGCCAGCAGCCAGACCGTCCCGCCAAATACGCAGTATTTT. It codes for CASSQTVPPNTQYF.

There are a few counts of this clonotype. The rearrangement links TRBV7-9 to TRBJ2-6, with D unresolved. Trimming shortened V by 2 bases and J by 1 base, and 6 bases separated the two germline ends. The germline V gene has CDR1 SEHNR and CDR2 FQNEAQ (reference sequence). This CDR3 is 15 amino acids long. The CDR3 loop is CASSLSESGANVLTF. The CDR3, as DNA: TGTGCCAGCAGCTTATCTGAATCTGGGGCCAACGTCCTGACTTTC.

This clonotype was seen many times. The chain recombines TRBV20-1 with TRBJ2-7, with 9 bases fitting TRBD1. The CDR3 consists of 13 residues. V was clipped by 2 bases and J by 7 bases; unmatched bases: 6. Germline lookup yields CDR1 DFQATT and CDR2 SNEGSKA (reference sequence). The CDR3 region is CSARMDRGPEQYF. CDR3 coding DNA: TGCAGTGCTAGAATGGACAGGGGTCCGGAGCAGTACTTC.

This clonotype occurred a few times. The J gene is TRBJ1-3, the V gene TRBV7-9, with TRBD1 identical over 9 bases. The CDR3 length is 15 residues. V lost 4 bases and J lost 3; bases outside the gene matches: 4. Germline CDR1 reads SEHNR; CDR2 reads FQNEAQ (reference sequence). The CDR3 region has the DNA TGTGCCAGCAGCTCGCCGACAGGGGGTGGAAACACCATATATTTT. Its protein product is CASSSPTGGGNTIYF.

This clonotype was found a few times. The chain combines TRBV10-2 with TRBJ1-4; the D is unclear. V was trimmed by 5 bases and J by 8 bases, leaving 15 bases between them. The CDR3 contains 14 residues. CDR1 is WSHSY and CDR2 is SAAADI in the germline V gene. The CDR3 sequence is CASSRTPRGEKLFF. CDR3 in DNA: TGCGCCAGCAGTCGCACCCCGAGAGGGGAAAAACTGTTTTTT.

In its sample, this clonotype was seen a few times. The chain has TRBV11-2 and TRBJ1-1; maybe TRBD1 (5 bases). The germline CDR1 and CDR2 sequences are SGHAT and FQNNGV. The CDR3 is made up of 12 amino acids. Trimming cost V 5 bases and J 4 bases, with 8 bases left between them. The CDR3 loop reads CASSVGVTEAFF. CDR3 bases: TGTGCCAGCAGCGTAGGGGTCACTGAAGCTTTCTTT. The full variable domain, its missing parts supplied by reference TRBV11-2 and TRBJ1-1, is EAGVAQSPRYKIIEKRQSVAFWCNPISGHATLYWYQQILGQGPKLLIQFQNNGVVDDSQLPKDRFSAERLKGVDSTLKIQPAKLEDSAVYLCASSVGVTEAFFGQGTRLTVV.

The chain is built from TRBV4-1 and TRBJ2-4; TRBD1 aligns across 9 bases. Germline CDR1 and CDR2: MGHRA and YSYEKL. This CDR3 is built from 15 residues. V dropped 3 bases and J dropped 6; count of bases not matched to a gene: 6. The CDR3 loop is CASSQSGQGLNIQYF. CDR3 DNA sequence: TGCGCCAGCAGCCAGTCGGGACAGGGTCTAAACATTCAGTACTTC.

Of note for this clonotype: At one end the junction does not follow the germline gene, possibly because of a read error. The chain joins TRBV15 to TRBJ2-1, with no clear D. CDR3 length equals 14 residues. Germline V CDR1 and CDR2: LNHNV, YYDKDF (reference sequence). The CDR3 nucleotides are TGTGCCACCCGATCTCTAAGCTCCTACAATGAGCTGTTCTTC. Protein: CATRSLSSYNELFF.

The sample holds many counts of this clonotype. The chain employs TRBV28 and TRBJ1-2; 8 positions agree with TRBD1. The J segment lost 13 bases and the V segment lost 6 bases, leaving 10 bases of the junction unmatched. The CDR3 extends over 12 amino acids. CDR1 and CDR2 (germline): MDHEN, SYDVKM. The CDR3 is CASSIRGRISTF. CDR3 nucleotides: TGTGCCAGCAGCATCAGGGGGCGCATTAGCACCTTC.